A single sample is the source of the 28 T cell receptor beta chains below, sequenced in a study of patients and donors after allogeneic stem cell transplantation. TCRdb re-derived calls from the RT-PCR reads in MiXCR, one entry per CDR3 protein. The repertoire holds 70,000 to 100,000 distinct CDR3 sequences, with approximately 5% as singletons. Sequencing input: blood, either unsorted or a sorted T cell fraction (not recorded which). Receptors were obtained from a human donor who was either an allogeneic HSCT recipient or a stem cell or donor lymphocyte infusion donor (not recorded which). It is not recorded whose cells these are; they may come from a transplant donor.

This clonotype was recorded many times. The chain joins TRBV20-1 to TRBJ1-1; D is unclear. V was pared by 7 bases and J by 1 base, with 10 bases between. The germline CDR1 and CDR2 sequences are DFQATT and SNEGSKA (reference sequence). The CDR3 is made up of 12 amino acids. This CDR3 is CSVGQANTEAFF. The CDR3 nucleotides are TGCAGTGTCGGGCAGGCGAACACTGAAGCTTTCTTT.

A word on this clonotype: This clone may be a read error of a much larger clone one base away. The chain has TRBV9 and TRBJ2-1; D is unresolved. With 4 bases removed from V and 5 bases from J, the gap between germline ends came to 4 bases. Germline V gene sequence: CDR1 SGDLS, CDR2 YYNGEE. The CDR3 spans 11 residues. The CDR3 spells CASSYDNEQFF. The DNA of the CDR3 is TGTGCCAGCAGCTACGACAATGAGCAGTTCTTC.

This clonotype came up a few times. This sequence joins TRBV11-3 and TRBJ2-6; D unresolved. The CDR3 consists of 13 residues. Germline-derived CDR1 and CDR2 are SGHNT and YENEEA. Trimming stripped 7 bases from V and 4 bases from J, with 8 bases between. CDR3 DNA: TGTGCCAGCACCCGGATGGGGGCCAACGTCCTGACTTTC. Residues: CASTRMGANVLTF.

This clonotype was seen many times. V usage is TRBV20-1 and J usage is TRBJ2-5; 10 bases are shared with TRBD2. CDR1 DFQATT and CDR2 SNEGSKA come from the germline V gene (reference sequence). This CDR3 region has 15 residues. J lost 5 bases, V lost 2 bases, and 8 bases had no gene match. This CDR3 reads CSARKPSGSLETQYF. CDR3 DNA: TGCAGTGCTAGAAAACCTAGCGGGAGTTTGGAGACCCAGTACTTC.

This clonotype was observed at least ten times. The CDR3 bases are TGCGCCAGCAGCTTACAAACAGGGTCTGGGGCCAACGTCCTGACTTTC. Encoded protein: CASSLQTGSGANVLTF. The gene calls are TRBV5-1 and TRBJ2-6; possible D gene TRBD1, 6 bases. Per the germline V gene, CDR1 is SGHRS and CDR2 is YFSETQ. The CDR3 sequence is 16 residues long. V was cut by 2 bases and J by 1 base, with 10 bases left in between.

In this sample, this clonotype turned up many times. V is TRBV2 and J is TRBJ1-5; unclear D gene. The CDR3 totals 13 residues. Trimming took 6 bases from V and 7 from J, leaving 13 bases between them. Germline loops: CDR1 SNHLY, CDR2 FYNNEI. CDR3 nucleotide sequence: TGTGCCAGCAGCGCGCAGCGGCTCCAGCCCCAGCATTTT. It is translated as CASSAQRLQPQHF.

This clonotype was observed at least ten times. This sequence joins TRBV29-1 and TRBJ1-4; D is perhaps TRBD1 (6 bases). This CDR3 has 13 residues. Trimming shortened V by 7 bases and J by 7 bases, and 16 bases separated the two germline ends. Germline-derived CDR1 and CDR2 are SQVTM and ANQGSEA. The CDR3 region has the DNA TGCAGCGCTTCGGCCCTAGGGGGTGAAAAACTGTTTTTT. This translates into CSASALGGEKLFF.

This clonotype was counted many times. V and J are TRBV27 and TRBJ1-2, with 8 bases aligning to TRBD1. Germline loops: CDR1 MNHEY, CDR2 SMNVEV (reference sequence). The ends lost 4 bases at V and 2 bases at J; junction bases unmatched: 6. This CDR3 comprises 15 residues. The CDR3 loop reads CASSSTGVWNYGYTF. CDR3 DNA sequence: TGTGCCAGCAGTTCGACAGGGGTCTGGAACTATGGCTACACCTTC.

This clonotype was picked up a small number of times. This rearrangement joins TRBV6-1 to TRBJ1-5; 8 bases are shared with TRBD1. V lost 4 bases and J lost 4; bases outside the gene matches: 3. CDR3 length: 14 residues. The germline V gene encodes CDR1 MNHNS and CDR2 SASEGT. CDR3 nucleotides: TGTGCCAGCAGTGTAGGACAGGGTAATCAGCCCCAGCATTTT. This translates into CASSVGQGNQPQHF.

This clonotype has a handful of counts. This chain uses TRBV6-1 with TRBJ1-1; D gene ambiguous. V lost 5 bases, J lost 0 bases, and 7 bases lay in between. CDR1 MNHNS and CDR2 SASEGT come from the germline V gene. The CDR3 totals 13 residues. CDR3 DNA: TGTGCCAGCAGTAGATCCTTGAACACTGAAGCTTTCTTT. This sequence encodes CASSRSLNTEAFF.

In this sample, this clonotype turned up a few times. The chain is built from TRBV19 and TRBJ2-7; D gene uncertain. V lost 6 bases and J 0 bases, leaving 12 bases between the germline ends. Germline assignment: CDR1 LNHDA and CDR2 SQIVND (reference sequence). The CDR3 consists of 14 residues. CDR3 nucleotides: TGTGCCAGTAGCCCCGACCCCAGCTCCTACGAGCAGTACTTC. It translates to CASSPDPSSYEQYF. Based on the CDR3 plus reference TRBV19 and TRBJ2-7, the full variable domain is DGGITQSPKYLFRKEGQNVTLSCEQNLNHDAMYWYRQDPGQGLRLIYYSQIVNDFQKGDIAEGYSVSREKKESFPLTVTSAQKNPTAFYLCASSPDPSSYEQYFGPGTRLTVT.

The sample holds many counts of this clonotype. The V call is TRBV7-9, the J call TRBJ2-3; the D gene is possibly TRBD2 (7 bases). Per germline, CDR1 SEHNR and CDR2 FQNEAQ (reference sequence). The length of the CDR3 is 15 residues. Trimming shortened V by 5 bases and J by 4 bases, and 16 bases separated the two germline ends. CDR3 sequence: CASSRMGGGADTQYF. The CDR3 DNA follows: TGTGCCAGCAGCCGGATGGGAGGGGGAGCAGATACGCAGTATTTT. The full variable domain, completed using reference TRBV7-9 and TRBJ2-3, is DTGVSQNPRHKITKRGQNVTFRCDPISEHNRLYWYRQTLGQGPEFLTYFQNEAQLEKSRLLSDRFSAERPKGSFSTLEIQRTEQGDSAMYLCASSRMGGGADTQYFGPGTRLTVL.

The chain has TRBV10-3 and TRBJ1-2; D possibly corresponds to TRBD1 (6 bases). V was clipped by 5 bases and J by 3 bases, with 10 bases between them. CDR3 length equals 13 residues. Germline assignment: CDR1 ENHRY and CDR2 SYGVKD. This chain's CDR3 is CAISTRQDYGYTF. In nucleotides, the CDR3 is TGTGCCATCAGTACCCGACAGGACTATGGCTACACCTTC.

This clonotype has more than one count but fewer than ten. CDR3 in DNA: TGTGCCAGCTCACCCTTAACTAGCGGGGCAGACGATGAGCAGTTCTTC. Encoded protein: CASSPLTSGADDEQFF. The chain has TRBV18 and TRBJ2-1, with 10 bases aligning to TRBD2. The V and J ends lost 3 bases and 8 bases, in that order; junction bases with no gene match: 10. CDR3 size: 16 residues. Germline CDR1 is KGHSH and CDR2 is LQKENI.

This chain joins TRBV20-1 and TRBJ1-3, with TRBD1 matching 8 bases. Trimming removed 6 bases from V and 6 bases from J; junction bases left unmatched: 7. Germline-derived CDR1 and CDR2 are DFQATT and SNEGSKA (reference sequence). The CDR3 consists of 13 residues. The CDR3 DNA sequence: TGCAGTGCGAAACTCAGGGGGCTAAACACCATATATTTT. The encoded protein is CSAKLRGLNTIYF.

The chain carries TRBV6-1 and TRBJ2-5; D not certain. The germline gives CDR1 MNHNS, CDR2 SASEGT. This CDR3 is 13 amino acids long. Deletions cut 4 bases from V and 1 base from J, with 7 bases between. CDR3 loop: CASSGYSQETQYF. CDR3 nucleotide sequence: TGTGCCAGCAGTGGCTACAGCCAAGAGACCCAGTACTTC.

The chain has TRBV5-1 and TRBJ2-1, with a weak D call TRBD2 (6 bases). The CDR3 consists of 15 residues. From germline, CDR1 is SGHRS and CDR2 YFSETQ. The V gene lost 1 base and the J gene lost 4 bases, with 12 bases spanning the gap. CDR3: CASSLTSRDYNEQFF. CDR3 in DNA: TGCGCCAGCAGCTTGACTAGCCGAGATTACAATGAGCAGTTCTTC. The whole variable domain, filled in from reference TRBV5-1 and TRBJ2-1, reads KAGVTQTPRYLIKTRGQQVTLSCSPISGHRSVSWYQQTPGQGLQFLFEYFSETQRNKGNFPGRFSGRQFSNSRSEMNVSTLELGDSALYLCASSLTSRDYNEQFFGPGTRLTVL.

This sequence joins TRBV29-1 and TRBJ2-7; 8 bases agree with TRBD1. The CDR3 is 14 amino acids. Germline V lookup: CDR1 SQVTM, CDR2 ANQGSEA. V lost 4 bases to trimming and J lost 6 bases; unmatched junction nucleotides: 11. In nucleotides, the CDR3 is TGCAGCGTTGCCTCCACCAGGGGGCAGGGCGAGCAGTACTTC. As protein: CSVASTRGQGEQYF.

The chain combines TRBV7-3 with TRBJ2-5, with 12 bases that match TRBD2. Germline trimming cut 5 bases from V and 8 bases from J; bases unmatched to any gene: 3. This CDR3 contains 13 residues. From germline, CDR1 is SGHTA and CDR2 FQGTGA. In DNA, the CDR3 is TGTGCCAGCAGCAAGACTAGCGGGAGTACCCAGTACTTC. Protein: CASSKTSGSTQYF.

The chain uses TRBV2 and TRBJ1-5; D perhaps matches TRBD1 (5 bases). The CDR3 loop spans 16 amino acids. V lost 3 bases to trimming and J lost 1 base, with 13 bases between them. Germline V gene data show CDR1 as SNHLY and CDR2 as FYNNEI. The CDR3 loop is CASSDRVGGSNQPQHF. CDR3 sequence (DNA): TGTGCCAGCAGTGATCGAGTGGGGGGGAGCAATCAGCCCCAGCATTTT. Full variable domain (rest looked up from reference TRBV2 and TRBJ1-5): EPEVTQTPSHQVTQMGQEVILRCVPISNHLYFYWYRQILGQKVEFLVSFYNNEISEKSEIFDDQFSVERPDGSNFTLKIRSTKLEDSAMYFCASSDRVGGSNQPQHFGDGTRLSIL.

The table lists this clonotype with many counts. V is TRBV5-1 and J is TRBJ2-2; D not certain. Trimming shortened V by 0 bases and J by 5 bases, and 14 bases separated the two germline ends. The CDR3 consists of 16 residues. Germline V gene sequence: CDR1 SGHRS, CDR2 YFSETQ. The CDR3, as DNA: TGCGCCAGCAGCTTGGCCGTTGGCACTACAACCGGGGAGCTGTTTTTT. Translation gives CASSLAVGTTTGELFF.

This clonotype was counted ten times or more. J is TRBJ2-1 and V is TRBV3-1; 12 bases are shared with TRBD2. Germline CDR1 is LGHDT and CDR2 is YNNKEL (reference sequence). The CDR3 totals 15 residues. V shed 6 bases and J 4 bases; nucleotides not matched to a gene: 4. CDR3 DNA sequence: TGTGCCAGCAGACTAGCGGGAGGAAGTTACAATGAGCAGTTCTTC. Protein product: CASRLAGGSYNEQFF.

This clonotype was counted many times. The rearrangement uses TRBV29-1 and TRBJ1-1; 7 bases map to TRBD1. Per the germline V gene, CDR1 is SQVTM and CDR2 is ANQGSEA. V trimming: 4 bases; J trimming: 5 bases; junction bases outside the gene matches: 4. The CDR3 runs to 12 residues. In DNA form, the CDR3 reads TGCAGCGTTGCGACAGGGTATACTGAAGCTTTCTTT. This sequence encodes CSVATGYTEAFF.

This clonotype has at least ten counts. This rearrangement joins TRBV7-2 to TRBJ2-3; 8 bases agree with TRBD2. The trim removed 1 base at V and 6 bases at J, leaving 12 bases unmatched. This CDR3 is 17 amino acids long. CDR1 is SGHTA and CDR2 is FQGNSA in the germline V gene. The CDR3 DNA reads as TGTGCCAGCAGCTTAGATGCCGAGACTAGCGCGCGGGATACGCAGTATTTT. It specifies CASSLDAETSARDTQYF.

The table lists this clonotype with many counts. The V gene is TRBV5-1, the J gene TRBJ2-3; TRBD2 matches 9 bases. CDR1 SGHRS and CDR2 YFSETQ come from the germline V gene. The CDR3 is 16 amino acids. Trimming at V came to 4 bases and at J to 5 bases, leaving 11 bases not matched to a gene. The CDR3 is CASSRDGLAYGDTQYF. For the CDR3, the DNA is TGCGCCAGCAGCCGAGACGGACTAGCGTACGGAGATACGCAGTATTTT.

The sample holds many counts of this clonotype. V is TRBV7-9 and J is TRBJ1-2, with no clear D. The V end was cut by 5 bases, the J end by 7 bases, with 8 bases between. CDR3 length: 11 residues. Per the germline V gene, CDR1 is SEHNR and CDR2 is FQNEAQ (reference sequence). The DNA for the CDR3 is TGTGCCAGCAGCAGAAGAGGTGGCTACACCTTC. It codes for CASSRRGGYTF.

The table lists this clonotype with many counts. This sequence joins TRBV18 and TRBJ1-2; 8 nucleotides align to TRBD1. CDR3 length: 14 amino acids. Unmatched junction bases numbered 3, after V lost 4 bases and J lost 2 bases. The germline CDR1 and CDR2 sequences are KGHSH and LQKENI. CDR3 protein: CASSRGQGNYGYTF. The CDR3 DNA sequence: TGTGCCAGCTCACGCGGACAGGGCAACTATGGCTACACCTTC. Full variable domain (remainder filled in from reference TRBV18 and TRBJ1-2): NAGVMQNPRHLVRRRGQEARLRCSPMKGHSHVYWYRQLPEEGLKFMVYLQKENIIDESGMPKERFSAEFPKEGPSILRIQQVVRGDSAAYFCASSRGQGNYGYTFGSGTRLTVV.

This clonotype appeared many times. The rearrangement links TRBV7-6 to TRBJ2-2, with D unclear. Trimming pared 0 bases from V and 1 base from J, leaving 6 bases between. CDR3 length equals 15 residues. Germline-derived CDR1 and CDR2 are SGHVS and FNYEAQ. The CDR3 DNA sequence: TGTGCCAGCAGCTTAGCGGCGAGGAACACCGGGGAGCTGTTTTTT. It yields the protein CASSLAARNTGELFF.